This TCR beta chain was identified in a study of T cell repertoires in cytomegalovirus infection. In the study overall: Both CMV infection and a matching HLA type were indicated by public TCR beta signatures.

The CDR3 length is 13 residues. The germline V gene has CDR1 SGHVS and CDR2 FQNEAQ. V was pared by 3 bases and J by 8 bases, with 13 bases between. This clonotype was counted only a few times. Its antigen is unidentified. Each CDR3 protein is one row after TCRdb ran MiXCR on the reads. The sample comprises 200,000 to 250,000 distinct CDR3 sequences, 35% to 45% of which are singletons, and 59% rests with the top ten. This specimen was CD8+ T cells from cultured PBMCs, taken from culture after CMV antigen stimulation. The chain joins TRBV7-8 to TRBJ1-2, with D unclear. The receptor's source is a human donor in good health (CMV status not recorded). Some clones in this sample may be carry-over from other donors' samples. The CDR3 nucleotides read TGTGCCAGCAGCTTGTTTTCTGGGCAGGGCTACACCTTC. It codes for CASSLFSGQGYTF.